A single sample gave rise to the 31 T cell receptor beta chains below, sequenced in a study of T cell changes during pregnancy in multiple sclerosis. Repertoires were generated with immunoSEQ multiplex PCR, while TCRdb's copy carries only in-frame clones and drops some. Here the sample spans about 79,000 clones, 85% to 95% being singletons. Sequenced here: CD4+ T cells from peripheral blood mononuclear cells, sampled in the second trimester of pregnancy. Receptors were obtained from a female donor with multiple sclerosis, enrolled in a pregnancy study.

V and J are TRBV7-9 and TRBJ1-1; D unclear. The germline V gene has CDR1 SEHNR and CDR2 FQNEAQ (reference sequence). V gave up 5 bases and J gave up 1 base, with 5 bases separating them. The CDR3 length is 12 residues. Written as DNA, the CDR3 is TGTGCCAGCAGCGTCGGGAACACTGAAGCTTTCTTT. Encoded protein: CASSVGNTEAFF. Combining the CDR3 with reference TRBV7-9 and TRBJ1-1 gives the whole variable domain DTGVSQNPRHKITKRGQNVTFRCDPISEHNRLYWYRQTLGQGPEFLTYFQNEAQLEKSRLLSDRFSAERPKGSFSTLEIQRTEQGDSAMYLCASSVGNTEAFFGQGTRLTVV.

CDR3 DNA sequence: TGTGCCATCCAAGCGGGAAGCACAGATACGCAGTATTTT. The encoded protein is CAIQAGSTDTQYF. The V call is TRBV10-3, the J call TRBJ2-3, with 7 bases matching TRBD2. Germline V gives CDR1 ENHRY, CDR2 SYGVKD. Losses at the gene ends were 8 bases for V and 0 bases for J; bases not matched to a gene: 2. This CDR3 contains 13 residues.

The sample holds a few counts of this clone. The CDR3 loop reads CASSLDADSYGYTF. Written as DNA, the CDR3 is TGTGCCAGCAGCTTAGATGCAGATTCCTATGGCTACACCTTC. V and J are TRBV7-9 and TRBJ1-2; D ambiguous. The CDR3 is made up of 14 amino acids. Trimming removed 1 base at V and 4 bases at J, with 10 bases between. CDR1 and CDR2 from the germline V gene are SEHNR and FQNEAQ (reference sequence).

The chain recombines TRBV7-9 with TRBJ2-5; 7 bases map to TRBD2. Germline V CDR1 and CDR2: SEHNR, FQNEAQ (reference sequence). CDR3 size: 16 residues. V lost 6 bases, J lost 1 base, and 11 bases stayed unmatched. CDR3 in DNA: TGTGCCAGCAGTCTGCCCGCACTAGCGCCCCAAGAGACCCAGTACTTC. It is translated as CASSLPALAPQETQYF.

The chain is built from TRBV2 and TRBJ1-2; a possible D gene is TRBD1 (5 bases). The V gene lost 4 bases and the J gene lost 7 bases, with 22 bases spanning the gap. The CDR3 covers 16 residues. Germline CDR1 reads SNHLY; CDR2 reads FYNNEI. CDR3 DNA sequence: TGTGCCAGCAGTGGTGGGTCGGGGGAGCTAAGTCGTGGCTACACCTTC. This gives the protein CASSGGSGELSRGYTF. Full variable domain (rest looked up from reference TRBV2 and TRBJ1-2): EPEVTQTPSHQVTQMGQEVILRCVPISNHLYFYWYRQILGQKVEFLVSFYNNEISEKSEIFDDQFSVERPDGSNFTLKIRSTKLEDSAMYFCASSGGSGELSRGYTFGSGTRLTVV.

The CDR3 DNA reads as TGTGCCAGCAGTAGGGGGCTTACTAATGAAAAACTGTTTTTT. Protein: CASSRGLTNEKLFF. The chain carries TRBV6-5 and TRBJ1-4; 7 bases align to TRBD1. In germline, CDR1 is MNHEY, CDR2 SVGAGI. The CDR3 extends over 14 amino acids. Germline trimming cut 5 bases from V and 2 bases from J; bases unmatched to any gene: 2.

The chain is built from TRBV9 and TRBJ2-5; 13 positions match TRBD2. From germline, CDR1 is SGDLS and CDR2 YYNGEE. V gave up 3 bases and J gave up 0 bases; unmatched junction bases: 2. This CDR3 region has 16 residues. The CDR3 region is CASSALAGGYQETQYF. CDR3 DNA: TGTGCCAGCAGCGCACTAGCGGGAGGGTACCAAGAGACCCAGTACTTC.

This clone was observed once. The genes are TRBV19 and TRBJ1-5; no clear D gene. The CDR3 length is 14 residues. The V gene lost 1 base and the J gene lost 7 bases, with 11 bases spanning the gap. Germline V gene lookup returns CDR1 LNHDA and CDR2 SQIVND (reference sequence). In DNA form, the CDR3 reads TGTGCCAGTAGTATAGTATCGGGTAAGCAGCCCCAGCATTTT. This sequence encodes CASSIVSGKQPQHF.

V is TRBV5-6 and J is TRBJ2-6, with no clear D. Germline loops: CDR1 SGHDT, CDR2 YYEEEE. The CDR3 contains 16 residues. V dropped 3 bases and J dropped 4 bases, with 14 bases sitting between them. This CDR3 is CASSYGFGSGANVLTF. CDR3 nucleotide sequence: TGTGCCAGCAGCTATGGTTTCGGGTCCGGGGCCAACGTCCTGACTTTC.

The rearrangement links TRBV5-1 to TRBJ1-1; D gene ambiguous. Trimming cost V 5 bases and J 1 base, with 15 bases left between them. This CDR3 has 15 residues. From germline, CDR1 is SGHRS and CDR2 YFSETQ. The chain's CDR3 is CASSTGANRNTEAFF. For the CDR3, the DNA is TGCGCCAGCAGTACTGGTGCAAACAGGAACACTGAAGCTTTCTTT.

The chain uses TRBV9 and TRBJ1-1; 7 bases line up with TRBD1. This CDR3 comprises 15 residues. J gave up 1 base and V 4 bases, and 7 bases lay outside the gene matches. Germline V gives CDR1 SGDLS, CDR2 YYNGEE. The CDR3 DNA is TGTGCCAGCAGCCCAAGGACAGGCCCGAACACTGAAGCTTTCTTT. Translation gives CASSPRTGPNTEAFF.

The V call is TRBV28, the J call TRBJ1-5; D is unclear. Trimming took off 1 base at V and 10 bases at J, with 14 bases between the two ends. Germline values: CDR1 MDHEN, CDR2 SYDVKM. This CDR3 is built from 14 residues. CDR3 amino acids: CASSLYIGPGPQHF. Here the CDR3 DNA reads TGTGCCAGCAGTTTATACATTGGCCCGGGACCCCAGCATTTT.

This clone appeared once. In DNA form, the CDR3 reads TGTGCCAGCAGACTAGACACCGGGGAGCTGTTTTTT. It specifies CASRLDTGELFF. V is TRBV6-5 and J is TRBJ2-2, with D possibly being TRBD2 (5 bases). Germline V gene data show CDR1 as MNHEY and CDR2 as SVGAGI. There are 12 residues in the CDR3. Trimming cost V 6 bases and J 3 bases, with 5 bases left between them.

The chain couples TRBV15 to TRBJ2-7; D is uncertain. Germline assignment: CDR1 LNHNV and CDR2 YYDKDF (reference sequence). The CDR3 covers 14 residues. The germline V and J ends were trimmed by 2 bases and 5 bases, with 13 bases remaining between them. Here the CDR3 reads CATSRPTTPDEQYF. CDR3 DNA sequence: TGTGCCACCAGCAGACCGACAACCCCGGACGAGCAGTACTTC.

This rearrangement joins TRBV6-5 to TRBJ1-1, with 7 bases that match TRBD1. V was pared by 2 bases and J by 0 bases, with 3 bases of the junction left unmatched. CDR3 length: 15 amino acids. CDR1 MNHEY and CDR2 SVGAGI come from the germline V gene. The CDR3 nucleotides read TGTGCCAGCAGTTACGCTGGACAGGTGAACACTGAAGCTTTCTTT. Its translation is CASSYAGQVNTEAFF.

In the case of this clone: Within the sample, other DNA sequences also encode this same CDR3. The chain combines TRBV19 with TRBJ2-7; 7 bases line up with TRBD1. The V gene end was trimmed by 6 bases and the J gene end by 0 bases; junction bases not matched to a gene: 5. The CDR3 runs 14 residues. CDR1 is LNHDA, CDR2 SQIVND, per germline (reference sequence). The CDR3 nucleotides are TGTGCCAGTAGCCCGACAGGGAGCTCCTACGAGCAGTACTTC. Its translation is CASSPTGSSYEQYF.

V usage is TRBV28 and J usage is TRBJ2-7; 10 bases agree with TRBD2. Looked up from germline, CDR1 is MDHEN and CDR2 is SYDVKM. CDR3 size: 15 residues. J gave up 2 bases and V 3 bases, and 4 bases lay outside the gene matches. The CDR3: CASSFRGTSAYEQYF. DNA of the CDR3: TGTGCCAGCAGTTTTAGGGGGACTAGCGCCTACGAGCAGTACTTC.

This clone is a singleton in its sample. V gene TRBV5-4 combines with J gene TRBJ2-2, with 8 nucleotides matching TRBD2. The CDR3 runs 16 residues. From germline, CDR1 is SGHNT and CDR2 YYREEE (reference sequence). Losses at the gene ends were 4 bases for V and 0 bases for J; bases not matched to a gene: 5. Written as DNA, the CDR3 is TGTGCCAGCAGCCGGGAGGGATCCACGAACACCGGGGAGCTGTTTTTT. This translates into CASSREGSTNTGELFF.

The CDR3 bases are TGTGCCAGCAGCTTAGGTCCGGTCCTCTCCATATATTTT. It is translated as CASSLGPVLSIYF. The V gene is TRBV11-3, the J gene TRBJ1-3, with no clear D. The ends were cut back, 1 base at V and 11 bases at J, with 12 bases in the middle. CDR3 length equals 13 residues. Germline lookup yields CDR1 SGHNT and CDR2 YENEEA.

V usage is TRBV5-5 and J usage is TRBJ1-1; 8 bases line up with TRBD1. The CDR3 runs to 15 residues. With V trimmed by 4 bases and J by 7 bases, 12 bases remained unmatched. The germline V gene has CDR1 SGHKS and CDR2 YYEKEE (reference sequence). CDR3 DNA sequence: TGTGCCAGCAGCGGACAGGGCCATCGCGGGGATGAAGCTTTCTTT. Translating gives CASSGQGHRGDEAFF.

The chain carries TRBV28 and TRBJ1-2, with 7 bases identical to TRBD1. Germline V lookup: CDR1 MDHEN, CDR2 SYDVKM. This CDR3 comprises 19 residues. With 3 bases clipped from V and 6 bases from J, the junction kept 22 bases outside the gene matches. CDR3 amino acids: CASSFWALLIRQGGDGYTF. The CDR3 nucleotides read TGTGCCAGCAGTTTTTGGGCGTTACTGATCCGACAGGGAGGAGATGGCTACACCTTC.

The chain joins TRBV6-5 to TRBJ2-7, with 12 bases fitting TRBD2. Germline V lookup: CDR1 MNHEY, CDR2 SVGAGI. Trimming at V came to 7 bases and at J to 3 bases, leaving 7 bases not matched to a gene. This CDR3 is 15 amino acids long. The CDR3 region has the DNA TGTGCCAGCACCGGACTAGCGGGACAAAACTACGAGCAGTACTTC. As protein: CASTGLAGQNYEQYF.

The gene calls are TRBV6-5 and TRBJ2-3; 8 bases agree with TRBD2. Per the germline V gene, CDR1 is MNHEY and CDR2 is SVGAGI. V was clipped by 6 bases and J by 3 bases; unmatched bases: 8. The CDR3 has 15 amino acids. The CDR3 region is CASRYTSGFTDTQYF. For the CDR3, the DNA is TGTGCCAGCAGATATACTAGCGGATTTACAGATACGCAGTATTTT.

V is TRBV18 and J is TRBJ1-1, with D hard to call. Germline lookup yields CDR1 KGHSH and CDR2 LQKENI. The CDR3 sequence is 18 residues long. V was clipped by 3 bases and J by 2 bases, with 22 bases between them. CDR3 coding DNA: TGTGCCAGCTCACCGTTACGCGCAGGCCCAACCTCAAACACTGAAGCTTTCTTT. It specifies CASSPLRAGPTSNTEAFF.

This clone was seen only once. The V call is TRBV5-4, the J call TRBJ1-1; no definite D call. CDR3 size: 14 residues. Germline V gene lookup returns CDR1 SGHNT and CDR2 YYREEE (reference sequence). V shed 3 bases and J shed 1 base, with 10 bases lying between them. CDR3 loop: CASSSGFGNTEAFF. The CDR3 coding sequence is TGTGCCAGCAGCTCGGGGTTTGGGAACACTGAAGCTTTCTTT.

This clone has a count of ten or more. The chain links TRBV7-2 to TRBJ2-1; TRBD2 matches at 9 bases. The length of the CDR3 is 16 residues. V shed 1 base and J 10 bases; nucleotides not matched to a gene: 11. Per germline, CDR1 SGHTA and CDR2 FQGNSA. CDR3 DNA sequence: TGTGCCAGCAGCTTAGTCGGCGGGAGGGCCCCCGACGAGCAGTTCTTC. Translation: CASSLVGGRAPDEQFF.

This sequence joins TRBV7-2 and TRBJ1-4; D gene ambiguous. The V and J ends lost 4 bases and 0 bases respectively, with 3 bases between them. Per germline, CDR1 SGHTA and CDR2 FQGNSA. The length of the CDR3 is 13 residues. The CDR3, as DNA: TGTGCCAGCAGCTCATCAACTAATGAAAAACTGTTTTTT. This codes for CASSSSTNEKLFF.

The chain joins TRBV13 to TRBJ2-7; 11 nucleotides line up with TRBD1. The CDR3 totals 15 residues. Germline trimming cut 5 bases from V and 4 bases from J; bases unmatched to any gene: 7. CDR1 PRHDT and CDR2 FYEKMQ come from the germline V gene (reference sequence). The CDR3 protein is CASSSPGQGAYEQYF. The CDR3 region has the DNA TGTGCCAGCAGCAGCCCAGGACAGGGGGCATACGAGCAGTACTTC.

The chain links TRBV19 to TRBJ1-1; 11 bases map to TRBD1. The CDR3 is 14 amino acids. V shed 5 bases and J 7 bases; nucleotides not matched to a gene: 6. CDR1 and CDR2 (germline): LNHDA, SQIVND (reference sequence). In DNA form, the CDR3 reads TGTGCCAGTAGTTTCCGGACAGGGGGCGTTGAAGCTTTCTTT. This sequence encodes CASSFRTGGVEAFF. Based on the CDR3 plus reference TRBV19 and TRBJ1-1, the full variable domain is DGGITQSPKYLFRKEGQNVTLSCEQNLNHDAMYWYRQDPGQGLRLIYYSQIVNDFQKGDIAEGYSVSREKKESFPLTVTSAQKNPTAFYLCASSFRTGGVEAFFGQGTRLTVV.

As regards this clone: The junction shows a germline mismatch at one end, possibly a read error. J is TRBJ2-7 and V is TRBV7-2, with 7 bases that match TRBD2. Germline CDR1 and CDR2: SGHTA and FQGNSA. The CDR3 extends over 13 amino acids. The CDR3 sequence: CASSLAASYEQYF. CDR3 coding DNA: TGTGCCAGCAGCCTAGCGGCCTCCTACGAGCAGTACTTC.

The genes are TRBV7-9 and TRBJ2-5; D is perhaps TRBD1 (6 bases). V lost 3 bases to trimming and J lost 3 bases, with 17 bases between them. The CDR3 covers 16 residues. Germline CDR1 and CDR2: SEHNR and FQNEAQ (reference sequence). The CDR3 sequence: CASSFYTDSVKETQYF. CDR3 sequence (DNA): TGTGCCAGCAGCTTTTACACGGACAGCGTAAAAGAGACCCAGTACTTC.